Listed here are 3 T cell receptor beta chains from one sample, sequenced in a study of Graves' ophthalmopathy and Graves' hyperthyroidism. Amplification of TCR beta CDR3 regions used RNA transcripts. A first-round RT-PCR used HTBI primers, followed by a second-round multiplex PCR. TCRdb used MiXCR to reprocess the multiplex PCR reads, holding one entry per CDR3 protein. The sample lists 1 million to 1.3 million distinct CDR3 sequences; about two fifths were seen once. Sequencing used peripheral blood or thyroid tissue (not recorded which). The source of these receptors is an adult man with Graves' hyperthyroidism.

This clonotype was found many times. The chain has TRBV19 and TRBJ2-7, with 8 bases lining up with TRBD1. With V trimmed by 4 bases and J by 2 bases, 7 bases remained unmatched. The CDR3 is made up of 15 amino acids. The germline V gene has CDR1 LNHDA and CDR2 SQIVND (reference sequence). The CDR3 DNA is TGTGCCAGTAGTACCACCGGGACAGGTCCCTACGAGCAGTACTTC. It is translated as CASSTTGTGPYEQYF.

The rearrangement joins TRBV28 to TRBJ1-1; TRBD1 might be the D (5 bases). Trimming cost V 3 bases and J 3 bases, with 17 bases left between them. The length of the CDR3 is 16 residues. Germline assignment: CDR1 MDHEN and CDR2 SYDVKM. The chain's CDR3 is CASSFPETVSYTEAFF. DNA for the CDR3: TGTGCCAGCAGTTTCCCCGAGACAGTGTCGTACACTGAAGCTTTCTTT.

Ten or more counts support this clonotype. The rearrangement links TRBV15 to TRBJ1-5; D call uncertain. CDR1 and CDR2 (germline): LNHNV, YYDKDF (reference sequence). The CDR3 loop spans 13 amino acids. V was pared by 2 bases and J by 6 bases, with 8 bases between. CDR3 DNA sequence: TGTGCCACCAGCAGACGCGCCGGTCAGCCCCAGCATTTT. Its protein is CATSRRAGQPQHF.